This T cell receptor beta chain was identified during a study of blood T cell repertoires in COVID-19. On the study more broadly: From the United States, Italy and Spain came samples of acute and convalescent COVID-19. The analysed material was cDNA or gDNA that came from T cells, B-cell-depleted T cells, or PBMCs.

Some clones are missing from TCRdb's copy, which holds only in-frame ones; the method was immunoSEQ multiplex PCR. The sample carries 85,000 to 95,000 clones, approximately 79% recorded once. From germline, CDR1 is SEHNR and CDR2 FQNEAQ (reference sequence). The length of the CDR3 is 13 residues. Trimming removed 5 bases at V and 6 bases at J, with 13 bases between. What was sequenced was peripheral blood. This receptor was identified in a woman aged 80 or older with acute or convalescent COVID-19. The V and J genes are TRBV7-9 and TRBJ1-1; D call uncertain. The CDR3 coding sequence is TGTGCCAGCAGCCCCGAGGCGGAAGCTGAAGCTTTCTTT. Protein product: CASSPEAEAEAFF.